Detailed here is one T cell receptor beta chain. This entry comes from a study of patients and donors after allogeneic stem cell transplantation. The ends were cut back, 6 bases at V and 3 bases at J, with 18 bases in the middle. This CDR3 is 15 amino acids long. The germline V gene has CDR1 LGHDT and CDR2 YNNKEL (reference sequence). Each CDR3 protein gets one entry after TCRdb re-called the RT-PCR reads with MiXCR. Of 900,000 to 1,000,000 distinct CDR3 sequences detected, 18% appear once; the ten largest clones hold about 6%. The sequence was collected from a human donor who was either an allogeneic HSCT recipient or a stem cell or donor lymphocyte infusion donor (not recorded which). It is not recorded whose cells these are; they may come from a transplant donor. Sample: blood, either unsorted or a sorted T cell fraction (not recorded which). The chain employs TRBV3-1 and TRBJ2-7, with D perhaps matching TRBD2 (6 bases). CDR3 loop: CASSLRDSLHYEQYF. The DNA for the CDR3 is TGTGCCAGCAGTCTACGGGACTCTTTACACTACGAGCAGTACTTC.